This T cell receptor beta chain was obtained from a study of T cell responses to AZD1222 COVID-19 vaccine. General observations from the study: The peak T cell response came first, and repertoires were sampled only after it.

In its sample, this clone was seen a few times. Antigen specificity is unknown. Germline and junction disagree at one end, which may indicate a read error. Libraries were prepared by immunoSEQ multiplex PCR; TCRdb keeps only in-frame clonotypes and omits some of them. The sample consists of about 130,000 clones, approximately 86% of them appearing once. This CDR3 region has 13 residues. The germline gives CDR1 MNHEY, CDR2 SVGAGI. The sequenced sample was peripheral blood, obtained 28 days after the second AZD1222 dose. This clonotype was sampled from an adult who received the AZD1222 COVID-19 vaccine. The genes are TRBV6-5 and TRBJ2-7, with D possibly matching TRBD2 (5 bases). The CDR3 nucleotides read TGTGCCAGCAGGCCCTTTGGGAGTCTGCAGAGTCGGTTC. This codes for CASRPFGSLQSRF.